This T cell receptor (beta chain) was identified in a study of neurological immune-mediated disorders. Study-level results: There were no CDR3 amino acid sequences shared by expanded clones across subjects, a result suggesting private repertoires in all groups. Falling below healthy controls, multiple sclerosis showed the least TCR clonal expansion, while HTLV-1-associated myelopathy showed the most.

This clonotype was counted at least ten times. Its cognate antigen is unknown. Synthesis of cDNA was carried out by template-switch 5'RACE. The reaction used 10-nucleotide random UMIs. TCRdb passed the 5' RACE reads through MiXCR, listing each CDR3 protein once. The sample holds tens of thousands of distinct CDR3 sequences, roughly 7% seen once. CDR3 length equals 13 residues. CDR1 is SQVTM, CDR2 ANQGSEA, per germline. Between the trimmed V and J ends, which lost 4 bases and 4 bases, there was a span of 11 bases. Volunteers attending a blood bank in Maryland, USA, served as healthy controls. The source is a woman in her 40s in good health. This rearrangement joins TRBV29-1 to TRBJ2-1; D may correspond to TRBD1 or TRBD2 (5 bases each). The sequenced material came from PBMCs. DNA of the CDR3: TGCAGCGTTGGTGGGACGAGGTACAATGAGCAGTTCTTC. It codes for CSVGGTRYNEQFF.